This T cell receptor beta chain was found in a study of T-cell memory formation after mild COVID-19. On the study more broadly: The study found TCR clusters largely donor specific. Study-level findings and limits: A second wave expanding day 15 to 37 was CD4+-biased; contracting clones were balanced. The second-wave clones peaking on day 37 were not confirmed as SARS-CoV-2-specific. Pre-infection memory already had some responding clones, implying cross-reactive memory joined.

V dropped 6 bases and J dropped 1 base, with 9 bases sitting between them. The CDR3 runs to 13 residues. Germline CDR1 MNHEY, CDR2 SVGAGI. Each CDR3 protein gets one entry after TCRdb re-called the 5' RACE reads with MiXCR. The sample lists 250,000 to 400,000 distinct CDR3 sequences; 14% were seen once. This clonotype has a handful of counts. The antigen remains unidentified. V and J are TRBV6-5 and TRBJ1-1; no clear D gene. The sample comprised PBMCs or a T cell subset sorted from them (not recorded which). This receptor was obtained from a man younger than 35 who had mild COVID-19 (a few samples of this study predate the infection). Cell type and time point are not known. The CDR3 sequence is CASRRRQNTEAFF. CDR3 sequence (DNA): TGTGCCAGCAGAAGAAGACAGAACACTGAAGCTTTCTTT.